This TCR beta chain was sequenced during a study of response to subunit inactivated influenza vaccine. The CDR3 contains 15 residues. V was pared by 6 bases and J by 7 bases, with 6 bases of the junction left unmatched. Using its own MiXCR run on the RT-PCR reads, TCRdb lists one record per CDR3 protein. The table has 550,000 to 800,000 distinct CDR3 sequences, roughly 13% seen once. This chain links TRBV12-3 or TRBV12-4 with TRBJ2-7, with TRBD2 identical over 16 bases. The TCR originated in a man aged 50 or older who received an inactivated influenza vaccine. Source: PBMCs from blood, taken approximately 15 days before vaccination. This CDR3 reads CASRGTSGGAGEQYF. The CDR3 nucleotides read TGTGCCAGCAGGGGGACTAGCGGGGGGGCTGGGGAGCAGTACTTC.